This T cell receptor beta chain was sequenced in a study of blood T cell repertoires in COVID-19. About the study: Researchers got acute and convalescent COVID-19 samples from the United States, Italy and Spain.

From germline, CDR1 is LNHDA and CDR2 SQIVND (reference sequence). Trimming shortened V by 4 bases and J by 2 bases, and 11 bases separated the two germline ends. The CDR3 is made up of 14 amino acids. Only in-frame clones appear in the TCRdb table, and some are missing; sequencing was by immunoSEQ multiplex PCR. The sample contains 350,000 to 400,000 clones, approximately 89% of which appear only once. The V and J genes are TRBV19 and TRBJ1-1, with D uncertain. The TCR comes from a man aged 35 to 55 in a cohort exposed to, infected with or recovered from COVID-19 (not recorded which). Material for sequencing was PBMCs or T cells enriched from blood (not recorded which). DNA for the CDR3: TGTGCCAGTAGTAGGGCTCACACTAACACTGAAGCTTTCTTT. Protein sequence: CASSRAHTNTEAFF.